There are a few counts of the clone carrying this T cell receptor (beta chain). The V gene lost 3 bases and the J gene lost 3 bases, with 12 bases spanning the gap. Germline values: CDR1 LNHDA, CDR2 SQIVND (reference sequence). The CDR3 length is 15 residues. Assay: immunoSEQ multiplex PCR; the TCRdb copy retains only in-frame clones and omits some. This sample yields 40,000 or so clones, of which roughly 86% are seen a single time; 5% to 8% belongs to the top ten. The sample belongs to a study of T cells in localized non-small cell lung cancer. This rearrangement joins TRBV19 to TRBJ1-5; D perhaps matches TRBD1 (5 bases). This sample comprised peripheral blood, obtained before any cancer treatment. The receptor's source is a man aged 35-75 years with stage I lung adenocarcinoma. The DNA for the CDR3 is TGTGCCAGTAGTATTAGGGGACGGACCAATCAGCCCCAGCATTTT. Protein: CASSIRGRTNQPQHF.